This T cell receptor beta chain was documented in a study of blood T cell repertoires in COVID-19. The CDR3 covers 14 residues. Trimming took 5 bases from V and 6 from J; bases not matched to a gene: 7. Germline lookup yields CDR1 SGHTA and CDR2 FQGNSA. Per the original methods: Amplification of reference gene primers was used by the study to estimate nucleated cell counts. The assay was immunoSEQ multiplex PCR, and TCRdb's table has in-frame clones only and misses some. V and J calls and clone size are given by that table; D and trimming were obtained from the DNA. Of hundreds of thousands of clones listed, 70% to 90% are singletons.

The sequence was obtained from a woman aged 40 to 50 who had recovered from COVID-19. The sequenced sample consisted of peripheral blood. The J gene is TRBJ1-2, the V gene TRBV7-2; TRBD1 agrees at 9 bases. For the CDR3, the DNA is TGTGCCAGCAGCAGGGACAGGGTAGAGCATGGCTACACCTTC. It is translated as CASSRDRVEHGYTF. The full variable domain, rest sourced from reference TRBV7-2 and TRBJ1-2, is GAGVSQSPSNKVTEKGKDVELRCDPISGHTALYWYRQSLGQGLEFLIYFQGNSAPDKSGLPSDRFSAERTGGSVSTLTIQRTQQEDSAVYLCASSRDRVEHGYTFGSGTRLTVV.